The 12 T cell receptor beta chains listed next were all sequenced from one sample in a study of cytomegalovirus exposure and HLA in healthy donors. PCR used 60 Vbeta primers and 13 Jbeta primers. Clones were read by immunoSEQ multiplex PCR, and TCRdb kept only the in-frame ones, dropping some. The repertoire holds roughly 100,000 clones, 65% to 90% seen once, with 1.5% to 2% in the top ten. The source material was PBMCs. These receptors were obtained from a man aged 50 to 60 in good health and CMV-seronegative.

The V call is TRBV7-3, the J call TRBJ2-7; no firm D call. The CDR3 runs to 15 residues. The V gene lost 5 bases and the J gene lost 7 bases, with 21 bases spanning the gap. The germline V gene has CDR1 SGHTA and CDR2 FQGTGA. For the CDR3, the DNA is TGTGCCAGCAGCCCTTTTTTTCGCCGGGTCCTGGAGCAGTACTTC. As protein: CASSPFFRRVLEQYF.

The chain links TRBV9 to TRBJ1-2, with TRBD1 matching over 7 bases. V lost 3 bases and J lost 7; bases outside the gene matches: 15. This CDR3 is built from 16 residues. Germline assignment: CDR1 SGDLS and CDR2 YYNGEE. CDR3 DNA: TGTGCCAGCAGCGGAGGGGGCGGGCAGGGGGTGGGTGGCTACACCTTC. Amino acid sequence: CASSGGGGQGVGGYTF.

This clone was detected once. The V call is TRBV19, the J call TRBJ1-3; a possible D gene is TRBD1 (5 bases). This CDR3 has 12 residues. In germline, CDR1 is LNHDA, CDR2 SQIVND (reference sequence). V was pared by 7 bases and J by 8 bases, with 12 bases between. CDR3 DNA: TGTGCCAGTACCCCTACGGGGGACACCATATATTTT. This translates into CASTPTGDTIYF.

This clone was counted only a few times. The genes are TRBV10-3 and TRBJ2-1, with a weak D call TRBD2 (5 bases). The CDR3 runs 12 residues. With 3 bases removed from V and 8 bases from J, the gap between germline ends came to 8 bases. CDR1 is ENHRY, CDR2 SYGVKD, per germline. CDR3 DNA: TGTGCCATCAGTGATCTAGCCTATGAGCAGTTCTTC. This gives the protein CAISDLAYEQFF.

The CDR3 protein is CSAEQGFDGYTF. CDR3 DNA: TGCAGCGCCGAGCAGGGGTTTGATGGCTACACCTTC. V is TRBV29-1 and J is TRBJ1-2; D is perhaps TRBD1 (6 bases). There are 12 residues in the CDR3. CDR1 SQVTM and CDR2 ANQGSEA come from the germline V gene. V lost 7 bases and J lost 6, with 15 bases in between. The complete variable domain, with remaining parts taken from reference TRBV29-1 and TRBJ1-2, reads SAVISQKPSRDICQRGTSLTIQCQVDSQVTMMFWYRQQPGQSLTLIATANQGSEATYESGFVIDKFPISRPNLTFSTLTVSNMSPEDSSIYLCSAEQGFDGYTFGSGTRLTVV.

The chain is built from TRBV6-1 and TRBJ2-7; D may be TRBD1 (6 bases). V was cut by 10 bases and J by 9 bases, with 22 bases left in between. The CDR3 consists of 13 residues. The V gene's germline CDR1 is MNHNS and CDR2 SASEGT. The DNA for the CDR3 is TGTGCCACCCGTGGGGACACCACGCTTGGGCAGTACGTC. Translating gives CATRGDTTLGQYV.

This sequence joins TRBV5-1 and TRBJ1-5; D possibly corresponds to TRBD1 (6 bases). This CDR3 region has 15 residues. Germline CDR1 reads SGHRS; CDR2 reads YFSETQ. The V gene lost 0 bases and the J gene lost 3 bases, with 10 bases spanning the gap. CDR3 region: CASSLEGGVNQPQHF. For the CDR3, the DNA is TGCGCCAGCAGCTTGGAGGGGGGGGTCAATCAGCCCCAGCATTTT.

This chain links TRBV10-3 with TRBJ2-5, with 7 bases matching TRBD1. CDR3 length equals 14 residues. Germline V gene lookup returns CDR1 ENHRY and CDR2 SYGVKD. The trim removed 6 bases at V and 1 base at J, leaving 5 bases unmatched. The CDR3 spells CAIRGAGGQETQYF. The CDR3 nucleotides are TGTGCCATCAGAGGAGCAGGGGGCCAAGAGACCCAGTACTTC.

The V call is TRBV6-1, the J call TRBJ1-4; 7 bases fit TRBD1. Trimming removed 0 bases from V and 5 bases from J; junction bases left unmatched: 3. The CDR3 is 15 amino acids. The germline V gene encodes CDR1 MNHNS and CDR2 SASEGT. The CDR3 DNA sequence: TGTGCCAGCAGTGAAGCCCCGACAGGGAATGAAAAACTGTTTTTT. It codes for CASSEAPTGNEKLFF.

This chain joins TRBV2 and TRBJ2-7, with D tentatively TRBD1 (6 bases). The CDR3 consists of 12 residues. Germline CDR1 reads SNHLY; CDR2 reads FYNNEI. V lost 5 bases and J lost 3, with 8 bases in between. The CDR3: CASSLGGYEQYV. CDR3 DNA sequence: TGTGCCAGCAGTTTAGGGGGCTACGAGCAGTACGTC.

V and J are TRBV6-5 and TRBJ1-1; 7 nucleotides agree with TRBD1. This CDR3 contains 15 residues. Germline CDR1 MNHEY, CDR2 SVGAGI. J gave up 5 bases and V 0 bases, and 6 bases lay outside the gene matches. CDR3 DNA: TGTGCCAGCAGTTACTCAGGGGGCAGGGGTACTGAAGCTTTCTTT. Translation: CASSYSGGRGTEAFF.

This clone has just a few counts. The V gene is TRBV6-6, the J gene TRBJ1-5; D gene unclear. Germline-derived CDR1 and CDR2 are MNHNY and SVGAGI (reference sequence). Trimming pared 4 bases from V and 6 bases from J, leaving 7 bases between. The CDR3 sequence is 12 residues long. CDR3 bases: TGTGCCAGCAGTTTACCCGGTCAGCCCCAGCATTTT. It specifies CASSLPGQPQHF.